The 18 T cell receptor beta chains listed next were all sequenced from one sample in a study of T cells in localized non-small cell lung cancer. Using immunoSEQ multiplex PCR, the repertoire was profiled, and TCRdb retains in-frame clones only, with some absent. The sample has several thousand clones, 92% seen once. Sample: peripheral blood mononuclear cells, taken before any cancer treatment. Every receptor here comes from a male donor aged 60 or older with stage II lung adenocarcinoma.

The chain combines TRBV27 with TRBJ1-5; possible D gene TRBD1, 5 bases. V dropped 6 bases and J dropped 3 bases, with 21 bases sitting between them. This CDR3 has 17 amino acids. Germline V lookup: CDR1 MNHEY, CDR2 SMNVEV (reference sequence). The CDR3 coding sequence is TGTGCCAGCAGCCCGTCGAGACAGACCAGAGACAATCAGCCCCAGCATTTT. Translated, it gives CASSPSRQTRDNQPQHF.

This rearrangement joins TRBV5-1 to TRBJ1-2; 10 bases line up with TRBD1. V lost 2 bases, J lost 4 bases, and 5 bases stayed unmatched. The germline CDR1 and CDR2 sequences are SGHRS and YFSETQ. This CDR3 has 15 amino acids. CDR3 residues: CASSFGTGVGYGYTF. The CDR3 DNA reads TGCGCCAGCAGCTTCGGGACAGGGGTTGGCTATGGCTACACCTTC.

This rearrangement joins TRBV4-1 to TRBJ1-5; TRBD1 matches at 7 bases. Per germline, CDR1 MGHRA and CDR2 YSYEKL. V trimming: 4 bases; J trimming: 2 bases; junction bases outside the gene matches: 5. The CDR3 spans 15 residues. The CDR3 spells CASSRTDRGNQPQHF. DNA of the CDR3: TGCGCCAGCAGCCGAACCGACAGGGGCAATCAGCCCCAGCATTTT.

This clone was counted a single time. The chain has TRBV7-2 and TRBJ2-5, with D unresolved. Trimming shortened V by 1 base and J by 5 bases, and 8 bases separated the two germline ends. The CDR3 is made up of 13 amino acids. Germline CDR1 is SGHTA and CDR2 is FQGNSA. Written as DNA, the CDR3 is TGTGCCAGCAGCTTAGGGGTCGGGGAGACCCAGTACTTC. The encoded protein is CASSLGVGETQYF.

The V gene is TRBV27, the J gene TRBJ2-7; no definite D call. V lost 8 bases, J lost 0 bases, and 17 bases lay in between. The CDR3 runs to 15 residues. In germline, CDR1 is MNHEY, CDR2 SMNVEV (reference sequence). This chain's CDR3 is CASSEKVLSSYEQYF. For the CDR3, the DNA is TGTGCCAGCTCCGAAAAGGTCCTAAGCTCCTACGAGCAGTACTTC.

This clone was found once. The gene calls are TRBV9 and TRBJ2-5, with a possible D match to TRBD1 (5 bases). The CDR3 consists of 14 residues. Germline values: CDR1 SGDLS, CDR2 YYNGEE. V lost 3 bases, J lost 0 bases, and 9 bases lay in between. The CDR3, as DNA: TGTGCCAGCAGCGCTACAGGCCACCAAGAGACCCAGTACTTC. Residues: CASSATGHQETQYF.

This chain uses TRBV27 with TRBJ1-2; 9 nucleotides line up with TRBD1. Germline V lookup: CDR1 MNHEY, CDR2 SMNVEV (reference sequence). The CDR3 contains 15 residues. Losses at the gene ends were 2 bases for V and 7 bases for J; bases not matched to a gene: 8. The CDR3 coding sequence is TGTGCCAGCAGTTTAAGGACAGGGGCTCTATTTGGCTACACCTTC. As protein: CASSLRTGALFGYTF.

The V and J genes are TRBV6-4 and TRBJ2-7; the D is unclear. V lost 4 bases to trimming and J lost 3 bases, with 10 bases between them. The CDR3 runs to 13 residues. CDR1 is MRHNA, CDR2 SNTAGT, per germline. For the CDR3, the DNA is TGTGCCAGCAGTGTTGCCTCGGGCTACGAGCAGTACTTC. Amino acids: CASSVASGYEQYF.

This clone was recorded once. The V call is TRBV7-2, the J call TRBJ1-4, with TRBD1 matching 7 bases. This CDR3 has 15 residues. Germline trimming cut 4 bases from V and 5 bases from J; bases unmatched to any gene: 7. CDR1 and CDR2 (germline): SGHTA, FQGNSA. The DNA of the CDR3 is TGTGCCAGCAGCTCTCCCAGGGGGTTAAATGAAAAACTGTTTTTT. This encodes CASSSPRGLNEKLFF.

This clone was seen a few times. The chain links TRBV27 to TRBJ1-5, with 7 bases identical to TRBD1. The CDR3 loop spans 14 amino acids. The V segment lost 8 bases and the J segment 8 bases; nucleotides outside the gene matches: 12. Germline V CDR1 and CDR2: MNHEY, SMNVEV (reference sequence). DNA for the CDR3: TGTGCCAGCCAGACAAACAAGGGGGCTGAGCCCCAGCATTTT. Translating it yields CASQTNKGAEPQHF.

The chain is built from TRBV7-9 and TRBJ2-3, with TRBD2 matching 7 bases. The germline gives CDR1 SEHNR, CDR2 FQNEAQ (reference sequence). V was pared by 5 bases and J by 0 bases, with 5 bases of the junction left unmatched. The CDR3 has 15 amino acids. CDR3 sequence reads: CASSPPGLSTDTQYF. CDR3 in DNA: TGTGCCAGCAGCCCCCCGGGACTAAGCACAGATACGCAGTATTTT.

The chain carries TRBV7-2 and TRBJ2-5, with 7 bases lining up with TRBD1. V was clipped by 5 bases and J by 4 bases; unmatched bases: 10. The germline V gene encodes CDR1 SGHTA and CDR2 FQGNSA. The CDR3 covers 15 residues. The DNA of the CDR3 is TGTGCCAGCAGCCCCGGCAGGGGGTTTCGAGAGACCCAGTACTTC. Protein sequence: CASSPGRGFRETQYF.

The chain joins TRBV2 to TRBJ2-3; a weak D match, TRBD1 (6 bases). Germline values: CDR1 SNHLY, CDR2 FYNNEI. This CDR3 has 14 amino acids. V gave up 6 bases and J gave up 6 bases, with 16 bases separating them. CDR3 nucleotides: TGTGCCAGCAGAGTCAGGGGAAGGGGCGATACGCAGTATTTT. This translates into CASRVRGRGDTQYF.

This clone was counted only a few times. This CDR3 is CASSPEGGKETQYF. CDR3 bases: TGCGCCAGCAGCCCGGAGGGGGGGAAAGAGACCCAGTACTTC. This chain uses TRBV4-1 with TRBJ2-5, with a possible D match to TRBD2 (7 bases). Trimming removed 4 bases at V and 3 bases at J, with 12 bases between. CDR3 length: 14 amino acids. Germline V gene sequence: CDR1 MGHRA, CDR2 YSYEKL.

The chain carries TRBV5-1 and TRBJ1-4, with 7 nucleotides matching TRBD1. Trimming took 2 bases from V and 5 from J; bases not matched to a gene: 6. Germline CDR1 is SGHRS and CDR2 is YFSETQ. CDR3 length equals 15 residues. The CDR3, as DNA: TGCGCCAGCAGCTTATCCGGGACAGAAAATGAAAAACTGTTTTTT. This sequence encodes CASSLSGTENEKLFF. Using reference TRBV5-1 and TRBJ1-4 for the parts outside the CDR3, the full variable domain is KAGVTQTPRYLIKTRGQQVTLSCSPISGHRSVSWYQQTPGQGLQFLFEYFSETQRNKGNFPGRFSGRQFSNSRSEMNVSTLELGDSALYLCASSLSGTENEKLFFGSGTQLSVL.

CDR3: CASSDSQGSDGTYGYTF. The CDR3 DNA follows: TGTGCCAGCAGTGACTCACAGGGGTCGGATGGAACCTATGGCTACACCTTC. V is TRBV6-4 and J is TRBJ1-2, with 7 positions matching TRBD1. The CDR3 totals 17 residues. V lost 0 bases and J lost 4; bases outside the gene matches: 11. The V gene's germline CDR1 is MRHNA and CDR2 SNTAGT.

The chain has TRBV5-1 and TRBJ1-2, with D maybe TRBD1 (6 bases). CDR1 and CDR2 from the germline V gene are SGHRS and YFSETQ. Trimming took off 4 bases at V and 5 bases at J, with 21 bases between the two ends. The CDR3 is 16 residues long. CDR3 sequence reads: CASSRRGDTKEYGYTF. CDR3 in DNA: TGCGCCAGCAGCCGCCGGGGGGACACGAAGGAGTATGGCTACACCTTC.

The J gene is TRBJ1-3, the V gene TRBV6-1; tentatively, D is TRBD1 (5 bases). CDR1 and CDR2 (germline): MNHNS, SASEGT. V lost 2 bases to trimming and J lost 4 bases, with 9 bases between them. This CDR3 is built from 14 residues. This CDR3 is CASSEQGPGNTIYF. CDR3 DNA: TGTGCCAGCAGTGAACAGGGTCCGGGAAACACCATATATTTT.